The source of this T cell receptor (beta chain) is a study of blood T cells in healthy people across ages (dated by TCRdb to between 2015 and 2016). With regard to the full study: Template switching captured roughly one uniquely barcoded TCR beta cDNA molecule per two T cells in model experiments. The study measured age-related changes in TCR beta repertoire diversity using deep sequencing normalized with unique cDNA molecular identifiers. The donors were divided into four age groups: young (average approximately 16 years), middle-aged (approximately 39), aged (approximately 62) and long-lived (about 90). Donors of different ages were randomly distributed across sequencing lanes to avoid experimental bias. The study analyzed two additional independent replicas of 1 million unique cDNA reads from the same blood draw for two donors, one aged 18 to 29 and one aged 80 or older.

The receptor library was made with 5' RACE. The sample was run on an Illumina HiSeq 2500. A second about 7 to 11 cycle PCR used a sample-barcoded 5' primer and a J-beta primer mix. A template-switch 5' adaptor carrying 12 random nucleotides introduced a unique molecular identifier onto each TCR beta cDNA molecule. Each sample yielded at least 3 million CDR3-containing paired-end reads. First-strand cDNA synthesis was performed from all RNA using the Mint cDNA synthesis kit, with priming by a TRBC-specific oligonucleotide. Following uracil-DNA glycosylase treatment, a first 18-cycle PCR with universal primers M1SS and BC2_uni_R was performed on all cDNA. On the authors' methods: For normalization, 1 million high-quality reads were randomly selected from each sample, with every read carrying a distinct molecular identifier. Reads with shared molecular identifiers were discarded instead of being binned into consensus sequences. MiTCR, run with a Q25 quality threshold and the strictest error-elimination algorithm, handled CDR3 identification, clonotype clustering and error correction. A nonparametric unseen species model with Euler transformation was used to estimate lower-bound total TCR beta diversity. TCRdb applied fastp at Q25 and MiXCR to the public reads, then kept only in-frame beta chains. Rows are unified per CDR3 protein, each entry keeping the most common DNA and genes. TCRdb, not the authors, supplied the V and J calls. In all, the sample holds around 1.7 million distinct CDR3 sequences, and 28% of those were seen once. About 7.7% of the sample comes from the top ten.

Overall study outcomes, separate from this receptor: As age increased, observed TCR beta diversity per million T cells dropped in a roughly linear way, and a significant reduction was already evident by age about 40. Estimates of total diversity from one million sequenced T cells were regarded as lower bounds and underestimates. Because profiling used bulk unsorted PBMCs, naive and antigen-experienced compartments could not be compared conclusively. Because donor CMV infection status was unknown, age-related changes in expanded clonotypes were potentially confounded. Compared with the aged group, the long-lived group had more naive CD4+ T cells, fewer expanded clones and increased TCR diversity, suggesting age selection. A strong correlation was found between observed TCR beta diversity and the percentage of naive T cells measured by flow cytometry.

Donors were a few dozen systemically healthy Caucasian individuals from Russia aged roughly 6 to 100 years. Ten milliliters of peripheral blood were drawn from each donor into EDTA-treated Vacutainer tubes. PBMCs were isolated by Ficoll-Paque density-gradient centrifugation, with at least 7 million obtained per sample. Total RNA, at least 5 micrograms per sample, was extracted from PBMCs with Trizol reagent. For every donor, flow cytometry on a PBMC aliquot measured the percentage of naive CD45RAhigh/CD27high T cells. A remark on this clonotype: Which antigen it targets is not known. No much larger clone is present one base from it, and per-base qualities are unavailable.

Sequences were obtained from blood. This sequence was found in a woman aged 25 to 39 in good health.

The CDR3 region has the sequence CASSPLEGADEAFF. Read as DNA, the sequence is TGTGCCAGCAGCCCGCTCGAGGGGGCGGATGAAGCTTTCTTT. Recombination linked TRBV12-3 or TRBV12-4 to TRBJ1-1; 7 middle bases align to TRBD1. Germline trimming: 6 bases from V, 7 bases from J; junction bases outside gene matches: 11. The CDR3 contains 14 residues, cysteine and phenylalanine counted. Only the CDR3 part of the read is kept: 42 bases, read in frame from the first base.